The following is a TCR beta chain sequence with its context. Antigen unknown. The sample originates from a study of blood T cells in healthy people across ages. Broader study findings: In these data, TCR beta diversity tracked strongly with naive T cell percentage.

Using a J-beta primer mix together with a sample-barcoded 5' primer, a second PCR was run for about 7 to 12 cycles. TCRdb ran MiXCR on the 5' RACE reads and lists one entry per CDR3 protein. The data show hundreds of thousands of distinct CDR3 sequences, just over 55% seen once. The specimen sequenced was blood. This TCR came from a middle-aged man in good health.

The CDR3 DNA follows: TGTGCCAGCAGGAGCTCAAGGCGGGAGGGCCTCTTTACGCAGTATTTT. It codes for CASRSSRREGLFTQYF. The V and J genes are TRBV12-3 or TRBV12-4 and TRBJ2-3, with TRBD2 matching 9 bases. This CDR3 has 16 amino acids. V was clipped by 6 bases and J by 8 bases; unmatched bases: 15.